The source of this T cell receptor beta chain is a study of long-term antiretroviral therapy in people with HIV. To note about this clone: Its antigen is undetermined.

Germline lookup yields CDR1 SGHNT and CDR2 YYREEE (reference sequence). The length of the CDR3 is 13 residues. The germline V and J ends were trimmed by 6 bases and 0 bases, with 7 bases remaining between them. Running of the v3.0 immunoSEQ assay took place at survey level. Sequencing used immunoSEQ multiplex PCR; TCRdb keeps in-frame clones, though not all of them. This table holds some 27,000 clones, 93% found once. Study observations and caveats: No data were available on ART adherence, viral resistance or therapy changes. Relative to transplant donor controls, diversity remained lower despite increasing after ART. Pre-ART expanded clones dominated the repertoire at every time point.

The sequenced sample was unsorted PBMCs, obtained 6.5 years after starting antiretroviral therapy. The gene calls are TRBV5-4 and TRBJ1-3; D remains ambiguous. This receptor was obtained from a woman aged 40 to 55 with HIV. The CDR3 sequence is CASKPYSGNTIYF. The CDR3 DNA reads TGTGCCAGCAAACCGTACTCTGGAAACACCATATATTTT.